The clone carrying this TCR beta chain occurred once. What it binds is unknown. The sample is drawn from a study of Ad26.COV2.S vaccination and SARS-CoV-2 variants. Study context: Ad26.COV2.S shots went into the muscle once or twice, 56 days apart.

Profiled with immunoSEQ multiplex PCR; TCRdb holds only in-frame clones, not every one. Of approximately 480,000 clones listed, around nine tenths are singletons. CDR3 length: 16 residues. Between the trimmed V and J ends, which lost 4 bases and 8 bases, there was a span of 20 bases. Per the germline V gene, CDR1 is MDHEN and CDR2 is SYDVKM. Study conclusions and caveats: Using TCR breadth and depth analyses may have led to underestimated total T cell responses. Reported post-vaccination CD8+ and CD4+ T cell responses to spike showed substantial breadth.

Treatment in this sample: 19 received Ad26.COV2.S at low or high dose, single or two shots; about 5 received placebo; per-sample allocation not given. The investigators took samples on day 63 after the first vaccine or placebo injection. The administered vaccine (an Ad26 vector) expressed Wuhan-strain SARS-CoV-2 spike. This receptor was taken from a person between 18 and 59 years old who received the Ad26.COV2.S COVID-19 vaccine or a placebo. This sample comprised peripheral blood, obtained in a trial of Ad26.COV2.S vaccine versus placebo. The V and J genes are TRBV28 and TRBJ1-4, with D uncertain. The DNA of the CDR3 is TGTGCCAGCAGTTCGGGCTTCCGGCGGGCAGACGAAAAACTGTTTTTT. The encoded protein is CASSSGFRRADEKLFF. Full variable domain (rest looked up from reference TRBV28 and TRBJ1-4): DVKVTQSSRYLVKRTGEKVFLECVQDMDHENMFWYRQDPGLGLRLIYFSYDVKMKEKGDIPEGYSVSREKKERFSLILESASTNQTSMYLCASSSGFRRADEKLFFGSGTQLSVL.